The source of this T cell receptor (beta chain) is a study of shared clonotypes between healthy human individuals. About this clone itself: At the DNA level, this CDR3 is encoded by other sequences in the same sample as well.

Data came from immunoSEQ multiplex PCR; TCRdb stores just in-frame clones and leaves some out. In the table there are about 470,000 clones, about 76% of which are singletons. Germline V gene lookup returns CDR1 GTSNPN and CDR2 SVGIG (reference sequence). The CDR3 contains 12 residues. Trimming stripped 0 bases from V and 6 bases from J, with 5 bases between. This sequence originates from a woman in her thirties or forties in good health. Some clones in this sample may be carry-over from other donors' samples. Sequencing used PBMCs. The chain carries TRBV30 and TRBJ1-4; no reliable D call. CDR3 nucleotides: TGTGCCTGGAGTGTACTGGATGAAAAACTGTTTTTT. This translates into CAWSVLDEKLFF.